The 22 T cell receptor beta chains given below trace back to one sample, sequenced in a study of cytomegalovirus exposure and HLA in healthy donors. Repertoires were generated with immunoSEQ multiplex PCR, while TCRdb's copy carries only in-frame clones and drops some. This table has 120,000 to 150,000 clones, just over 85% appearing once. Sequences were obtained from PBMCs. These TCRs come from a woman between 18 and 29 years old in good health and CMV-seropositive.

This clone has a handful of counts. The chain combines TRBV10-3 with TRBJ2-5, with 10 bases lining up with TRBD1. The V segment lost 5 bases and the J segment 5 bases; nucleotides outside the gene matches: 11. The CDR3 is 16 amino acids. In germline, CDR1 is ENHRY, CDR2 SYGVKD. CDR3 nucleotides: TGTGCCATCAGTTCACCCGGGACAGGGGTCGGTGAGACCCAGTACTTC. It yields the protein CAISSPGTGVGETQYF.

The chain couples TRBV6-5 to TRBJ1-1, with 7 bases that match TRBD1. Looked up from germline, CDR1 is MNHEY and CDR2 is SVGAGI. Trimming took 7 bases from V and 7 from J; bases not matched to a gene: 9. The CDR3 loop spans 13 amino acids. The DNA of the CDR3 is TGTGCCAGCATCCCTCTCGGGACAGATGAAGCTTTCTTT. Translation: CASIPLGTDEAFF.

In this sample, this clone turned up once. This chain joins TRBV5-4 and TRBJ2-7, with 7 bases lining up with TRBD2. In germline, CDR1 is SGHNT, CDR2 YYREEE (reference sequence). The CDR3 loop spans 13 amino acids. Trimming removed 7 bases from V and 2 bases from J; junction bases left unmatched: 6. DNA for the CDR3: TGTGCCAGCGCGGAGGGACTAACCTACGAGCAGTACTTC. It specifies CASAEGLTYEQYF.

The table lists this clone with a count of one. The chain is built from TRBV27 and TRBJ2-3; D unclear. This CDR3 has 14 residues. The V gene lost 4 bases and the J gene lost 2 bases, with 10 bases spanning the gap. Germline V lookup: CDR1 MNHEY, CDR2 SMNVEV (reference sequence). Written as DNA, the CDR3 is TGTGCCAGCAGTTCCCTCGACACCACAGATACGCAGTATTTT. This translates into CASSSLDTTDTQYF.

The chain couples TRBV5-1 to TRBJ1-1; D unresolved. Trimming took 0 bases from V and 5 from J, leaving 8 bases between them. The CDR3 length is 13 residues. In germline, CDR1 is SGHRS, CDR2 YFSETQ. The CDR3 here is CASSLVGATEAFF. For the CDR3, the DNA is TGCGCCAGCAGCTTGGTGGGCGCAACTGAAGCTTTCTTT. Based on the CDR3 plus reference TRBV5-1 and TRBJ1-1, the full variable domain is KAGVTQTPRYLIKTRGQQVTLSCSPISGHRSVSWYQQTPGQGLQFLFEYFSETQRNKGNFPGRFSGRQFSNSRSEMNVSTLELGDSALYLCASSLVGATEAFFGQGTRLTVV.

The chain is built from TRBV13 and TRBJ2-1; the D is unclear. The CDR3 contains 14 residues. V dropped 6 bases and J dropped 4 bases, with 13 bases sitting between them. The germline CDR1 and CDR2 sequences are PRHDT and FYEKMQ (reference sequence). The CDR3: CASSSSIPYNEQFF. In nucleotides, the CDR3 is TGTGCCAGCAGTTCGAGTATCCCTTACAATGAGCAGTTCTTC. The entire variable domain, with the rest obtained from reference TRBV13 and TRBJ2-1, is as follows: AAGVIQSPRHLIKEKRETATLKCYPIPRHDTVYWYQQGPGQDPQFLISFYEKMQSDKGSIPDRFSAQQFSDYHSELNMSSLELGDSALYFCASSSSIPYNEQFFGPGTRLTVL.

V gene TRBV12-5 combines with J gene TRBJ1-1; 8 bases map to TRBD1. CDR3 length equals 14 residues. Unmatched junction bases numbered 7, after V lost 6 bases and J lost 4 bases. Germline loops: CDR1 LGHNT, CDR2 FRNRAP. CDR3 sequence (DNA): TGTGCTAGTGGGCAGACAGGGGTTCGCACTGAAGCTTTCTTT. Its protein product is CASGQTGVRTEAFF.

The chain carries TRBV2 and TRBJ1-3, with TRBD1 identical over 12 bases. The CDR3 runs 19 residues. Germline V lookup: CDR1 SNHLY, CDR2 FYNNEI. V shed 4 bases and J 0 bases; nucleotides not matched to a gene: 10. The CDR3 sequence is CASSVWGTGGGTSGNTIYF. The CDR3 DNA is TGTGCCAGCAGTGTATGGGGGACAGGGGGCGGTACCTCTGGAAACACCATATATTTT.

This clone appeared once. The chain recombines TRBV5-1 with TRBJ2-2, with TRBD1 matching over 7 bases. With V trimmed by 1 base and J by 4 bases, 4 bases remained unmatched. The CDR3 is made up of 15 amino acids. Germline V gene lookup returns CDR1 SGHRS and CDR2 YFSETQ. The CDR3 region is CASSLHRGGTGELFF. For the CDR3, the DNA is TGCGCCAGCAGCTTGCACAGGGGTGGCACCGGGGAGCTGTTTTTT.

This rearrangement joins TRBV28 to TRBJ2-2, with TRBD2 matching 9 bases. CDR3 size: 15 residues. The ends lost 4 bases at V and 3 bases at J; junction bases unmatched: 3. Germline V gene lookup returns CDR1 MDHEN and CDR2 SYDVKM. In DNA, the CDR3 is TGTGCCAGCAGTTCCGGGACTAGCTACACCGGGGAGCTGTTTTTT. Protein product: CASSSGTSYTGELFF.

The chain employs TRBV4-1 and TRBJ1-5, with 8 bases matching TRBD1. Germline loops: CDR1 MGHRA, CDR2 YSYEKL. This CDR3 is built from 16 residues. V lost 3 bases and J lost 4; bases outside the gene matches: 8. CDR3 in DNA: TGCGCCAGCAGCCACCATACAGGGGGTGGGAATCAGCCCCAGCATTTT. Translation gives CASSHHTGGGNQPQHF.

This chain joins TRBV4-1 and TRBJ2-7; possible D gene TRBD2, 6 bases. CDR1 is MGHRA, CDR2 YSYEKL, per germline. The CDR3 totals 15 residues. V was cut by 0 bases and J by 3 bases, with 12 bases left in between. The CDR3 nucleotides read TGCGCCAGCAGCCAAGAGGGCGGGGTGGGCTACGAGCAGTACTTC. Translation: CASSQEGGVGYEQYF.

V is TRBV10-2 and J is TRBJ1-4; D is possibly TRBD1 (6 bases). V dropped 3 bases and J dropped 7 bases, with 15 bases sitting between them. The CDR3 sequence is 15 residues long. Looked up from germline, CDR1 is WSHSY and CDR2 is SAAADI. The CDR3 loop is CASSDRTVTGEKLFF. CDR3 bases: TGCGCCAGCAGTGACAGGACAGTAACGGGTGAAAAACTGTTTTTT.

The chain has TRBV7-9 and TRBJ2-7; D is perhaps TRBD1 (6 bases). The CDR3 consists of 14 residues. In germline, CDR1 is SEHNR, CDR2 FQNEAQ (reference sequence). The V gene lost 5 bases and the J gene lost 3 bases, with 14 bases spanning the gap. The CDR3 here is CASSQVRGLYEQYF. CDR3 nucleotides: TGTGCCAGCAGCCAAGTCAGGGGTCTCTACGAGCAGTACTTC.

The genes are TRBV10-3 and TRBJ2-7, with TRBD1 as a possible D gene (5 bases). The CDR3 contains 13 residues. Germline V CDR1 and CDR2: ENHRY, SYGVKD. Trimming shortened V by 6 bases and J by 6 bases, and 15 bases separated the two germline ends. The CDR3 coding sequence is TGTGCCATCAGCTACAACATGGGGCTCGAGCAGTACTTC. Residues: CAISYNMGLEQYF.

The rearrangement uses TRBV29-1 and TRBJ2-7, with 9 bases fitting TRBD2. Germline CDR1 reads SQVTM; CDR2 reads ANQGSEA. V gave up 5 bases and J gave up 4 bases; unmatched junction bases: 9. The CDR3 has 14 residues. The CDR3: CSVLLAGAIYEQYF. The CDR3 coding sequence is TGCAGCGTTCTATTAGCGGGAGCGATATACGAGCAGTACTTC.

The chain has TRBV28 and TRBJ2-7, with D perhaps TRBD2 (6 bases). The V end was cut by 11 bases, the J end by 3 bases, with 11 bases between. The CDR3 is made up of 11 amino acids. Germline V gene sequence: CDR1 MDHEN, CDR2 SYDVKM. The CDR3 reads CAAAGGYEQYF. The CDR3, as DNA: TGTGCCGCGGCCGGGGGCTACGAGCAGTACTTC.

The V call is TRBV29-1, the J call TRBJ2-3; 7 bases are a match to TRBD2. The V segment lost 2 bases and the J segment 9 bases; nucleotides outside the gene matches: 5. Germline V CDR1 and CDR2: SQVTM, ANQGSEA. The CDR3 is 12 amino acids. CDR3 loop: CSVELASGTQYF. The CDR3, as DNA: TGCAGCGTTGAATTGGCTAGCGGAACGCAGTATTTT.

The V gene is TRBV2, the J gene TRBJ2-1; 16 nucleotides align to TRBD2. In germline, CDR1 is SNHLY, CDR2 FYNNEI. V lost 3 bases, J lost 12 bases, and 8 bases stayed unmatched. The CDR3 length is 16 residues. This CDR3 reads CASSDWGLAGGPGQFF. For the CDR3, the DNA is TGTGCCAGCAGTGATTGGGGACTAGCGGGGGGGCCCGGGCAGTTCTTC.

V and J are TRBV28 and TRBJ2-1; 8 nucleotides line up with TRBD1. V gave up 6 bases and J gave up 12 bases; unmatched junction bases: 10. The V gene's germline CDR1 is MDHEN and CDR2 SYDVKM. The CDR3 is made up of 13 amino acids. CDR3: CASRDRVASGQFF. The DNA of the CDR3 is TGTGCCAGCAGGGACAGGGTAGCGTCTGGGCAGTTCTTC.

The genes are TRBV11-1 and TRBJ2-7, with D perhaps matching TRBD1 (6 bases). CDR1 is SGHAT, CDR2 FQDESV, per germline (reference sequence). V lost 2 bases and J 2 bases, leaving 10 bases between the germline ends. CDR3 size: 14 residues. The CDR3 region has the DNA TGTGCCAGCAGCTTACATACAGGGACCTACGAGCAGTACTTC. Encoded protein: CASSLHTGTYEQYF.

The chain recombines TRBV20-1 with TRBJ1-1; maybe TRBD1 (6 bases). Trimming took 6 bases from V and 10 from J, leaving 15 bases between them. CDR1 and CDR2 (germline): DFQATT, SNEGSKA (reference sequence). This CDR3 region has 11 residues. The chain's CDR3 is CSAEHRDGAFF. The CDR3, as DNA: TGCAGTGCGGAACACAGGGACGGAGCTTTCTTT.